This T cell receptor (beta chain) is from a study of PD-1 blockade in classical Hodgkin lymphoma. A few counts support this clone. Trimming took 5 bases from V and 7 from J; bases not matched to a gene: 8. This CDR3 region has 15 residues. Germline CDR1 reads MNHEY; CDR2 reads SVGAGI. The data were produced by immunoSEQ multiplex PCR, yet TCRdb's version contains in-frame clones alone and is incomplete. The table has around 31,000 clones, around 92% seen once. Time point indicated: newly diagnosed, previously untreated cHL patient sample. Starting with thawed PBMCs, CD4+ T cells were purified by magnetic negative selection. Newly diagnosed classical Hodgkin lymphoma PBMCs, still untreated, provided the comparison samples.

The source is a human donor with classical Hodgkin lymphoma. The sample taken for sequencing was CD4+ T cells from blood. The J gene is TRBJ2-7, the V gene TRBV6-5, with TRBD2 identical over 13 bases. This chain's CDR3 is CASSIGLAGVREQYF. CDR3 DNA sequence: TGTGCCAGCAGTATCGGACTAGCGGGAGTGCGGGAGCAGTACTTC.